What follows describes a single TCR beta chain. This specimen belongs to a study of blood T cell repertoires in COVID-19. Turning to the study itself: Collection of acute and convalescent COVID-19 samples took place in the United States, Italy and Spain. Sample material is recorded as cDNA or gDNA derived from T cells, B-cell-depleted T cells, or PBMCs.

The CDR3 consists of 15 residues. Germline lookup yields CDR1 SGHKS and CDR2 YYEKEE (reference sequence). Trimming took 2 bases from V and 2 from J; bases not matched to a gene: 7. Profiled with immunoSEQ multiplex PCR; TCRdb holds only in-frame clones, not every one. The sample includes about 210,000 clones, roughly 80% of them seen just once. Sequencing was carried out using peripheral blood. This TCR derives from a woman in her 70s with COVID-19, enrolled during active disease. The J gene is TRBJ2-7, the V gene TRBV5-5; 7 bases line up with TRBD2. The CDR3 coding sequence is TGTGCCAGCAGCTTACGACTAGCCGCAACCTACGAGCAGTACTTC. Translated, it gives CASSLRLAATYEQYF.